This T cell receptor beta chain emerged from a study of T and B cells in COVID-19 patients. Background on the study: COVID-19 patients gave peripheral blood either during active infection or after recovery. Active-infection patients were older, median 67 years, than recovered patients, median roughly 35 years.

Each TRB amplification used about 250-550 ng of genomic DNA from blood. Multiplex PCR with BIOMED2 TRB-A/B primer pools amplified TRB rearrangements. MiXCR, run by TCRdb on the multiplex PCR reads, gives a single entry per CDR3 protein. Of 20,000 to 30,000 distinct CDR3 sequences listed, 30% to 35% are singletons. Study-level results: Exclusive to the recovered cohort were some 2,500 TCR clusters, over 25 of them with low generation probability. Active COVID-19 showed highly clonal TRB repertoires; recovery showed diversity and richness above healthy donors.

This clonotype was picked up a small number of times. Its specificity is not known. What was sequenced was blood. The TCR sequence derives from a human donor who had recovered from COVID-19.

In nucleotides, the CDR3 is TGTGCCAGCAGCTTGGGGCCGACAGGTTCTCAAGAGACCCAGTACTTC. As protein: CASSLGPTGSQETQYF. The genes are TRBV5-6 and TRBJ2-5; possible D gene TRBD1, 6 bases. V shed 0 bases and J shed 2 bases, with 14 bases lying between them. The CDR3 contains 16 residues. Germline V CDR1 and CDR2: SGHDT, YYEEEE.